Following are 21 T cell receptor beta chains from one sample sequenced in a study. TCRdb passed the RT-PCR reads through MiXCR, listing each CDR3 protein once. The sample carries about 700,000 distinct CDR3 sequences, around 14% recorded once. Sequencing was carried out using memory CD4+ T cells from blood. The receptors here all came from a female donor in good health, serving as a healthy control.

The chain couples TRBV5-4 to TRBJ2-2; D ambiguous. CDR1 SGHNT and CDR2 YYREEE come from the germline V gene (reference sequence). The CDR3 spans 15 residues. V was clipped by 2 bases and J by 0 bases, with 8 bases between them. DNA of the CDR3: TGTGCCAGCAGCTTTGACCCCGCGAACACCGGGGAGCTGTTTTTT. It specifies CASSFDPANTGELFF.

DNA for the CDR3: TGTGCCAGCAGTTCCACAACCTATGGCTACACCTTC. As protein: CASSSTTYGYTF. V usage is TRBV2 and J usage is TRBJ1-2; D call uncertain. The CDR3 is made up of 12 amino acids. The germline CDR1 and CDR2 sequences are SNHLY and FYNNEI. V was trimmed by 5 bases and J by 4 bases, leaving 8 bases between them.

This clonotype was seen only a few times. The V gene is TRBV5-1, the J gene TRBJ1-1; the match to TRBD1 covers 11 bases. This CDR3 has 13 residues. The V gene's germline CDR1 is SGHRS and CDR2 YFSETQ. The V gene end was trimmed by 4 bases and the J gene end by 11 bases; junction bases not matched to a gene: 7. For the CDR3, the DNA is TGCGCCAGCAGCGCAGAGGACAGGGGGCTGGCTTTCTTT. Protein: CASSAEDRGLAFF.

This clonotype has just a few counts. The V call is TRBV5-1, the J call TRBJ2-3; maybe TRBD1 (5 bases). CDR3 length: 16 residues. In germline, CDR1 is SGHRS, CDR2 YFSETQ. The V end lost 0 bases, the J end lost 3 bases, and 14 bases lay between the germline ends. The chain's CDR3 is CASSLGLSQGTDTQYF. The CDR3 bases are TGCGCCAGCAGCTTGGGCCTGTCCCAGGGTACAGATACGCAGTATTTT.

The sample holds a few counts of this clonotype. The V gene is TRBV15, the J gene TRBJ2-1, with TRBD2 identical over 7 bases. CDR1 is LNHNV, CDR2 YYDKDF, per germline (reference sequence). The CDR3 is 17 residues long. Unmatched junction bases numbered 14, after V lost 3 bases and J lost 6 bases. The CDR3, as DNA: TGTGCCACCAGCAGCACCGGGACTACGATTGTTTCCAATGAGCAGTTCTTC. Amino acid sequence: CATSSTGTTIVSNEQFF.

This clonotype was detected only a few times. The genes are TRBV19 and TRBJ1-2; D uncertain. The ends were cut back, 3 bases at V and 5 bases at J, with 4 bases in the middle. This CDR3 contains 11 residues. From germline, CDR1 is LNHDA and CDR2 SQIVND (reference sequence). The CDR3 sequence: CASSMLYGYTF. The CDR3 bases are TGTGCCAGTAGTATGCTGTATGGCTACACCTTC.

This clonotype has ten or more counts. The chain employs TRBV12-3 or TRBV12-4 and TRBJ2-3; D perhaps matches TRBD2 (6 bases). This CDR3 is 12 amino acids long. V was trimmed by 6 bases and J by 3 bases, leaving 7 bases between them. CDR3 amino acids: CASSRGTDTQYF. In nucleotides, the CDR3 is TGTGCCAGCAGCCGGGGGACAGATACGCAGTATTTT.

In its sample, this clonotype was seen many times. The rearrangement joins TRBV15 to TRBJ2-1, with 10 bases fitting TRBD2. This CDR3 has 16 amino acids. Germline CDR1 and CDR2: LNHNV and YYDKDF (reference sequence). The junction had 7 bases not matched to a gene; V was cut back by 3 bases and J by 5 bases. The CDR3, as DNA: TGTGCCACCAGCAGCACTAGCGGGACGAGGGACAATGAGCAGTTCTTC. The encoded protein is CATSSTSGTRDNEQFF.

This rearrangement joins TRBV5-1 to TRBJ2-5; D ambiguous. The length of the CDR3 is 14 residues. Trimming took 4 bases from V and 2 from J, leaving 12 bases between them. Germline CDR1 reads SGHRS; CDR2 reads YFSETQ. For the CDR3, the DNA is TGCGCCAGCAGCCCCTCGACGCCACAAGAGACCCAGTACTTC. It translates to CASSPSTPQETQYF.

The rearrangement uses TRBV20-1 and TRBJ1-5; 7 bases are a match to TRBD1. V lost 7 bases and J lost 4; bases outside the gene matches: 13. The CDR3 consists of 15 residues. Germline CDR1 is DFQATT and CDR2 is SNEGSKA (reference sequence). CDR3 region: CSGQGGTGLNQPQHF. The CDR3 nucleotides read TGCAGTGGTCAGGGGGGGACGGGGCTTAATCAGCCCCAGCATTTT.

There are many counts of this clonotype. A junction boundary mismatches the germline segment, possibly from a read error. This chain links TRBV5-1 with TRBJ2-5; perhaps TRBD1 as D (6 bases). This CDR3 contains 14 residues. CDR1 SGHRS and CDR2 YFSETQ come from the germline V gene. The CDR3 DNA follows: TGTGCCAGCAGTTTATCAGGGGCACAAGAGACCCAGTACTTC. Amino acids: CASSLSGAQETQYF.

This clonotype has a handful of counts. This chain connects TRBV20-1 to TRBJ2-5, with 11 nucleotides matching TRBD2. V dropped 6 bases and J dropped 5; count of bases not matched to a gene: 8. Germline CDR1 DFQATT, CDR2 SNEGSKA (reference sequence). CDR3 length: 14 residues. As DNA, the CDR3 is TGCAGTGCCCACTCCACTAGCGGGAGTGAGACCCAGTACTTC. Its protein is CSAHSTSGSETQYF.

This clonotype appeared many times. V is TRBV10-3 and J is TRBJ2-1; D is ambiguous. The CDR3 is 13 residues long. Germline V gives CDR1 ENHRY, CDR2 SYGVKD. The V end was cut by 3 bases, the J end by 4 bases, with 7 bases between. This CDR3 reads CAISDNGYNEQFF. CDR3 DNA sequence: TGTGCCATCAGTGATAATGGTTACAATGAGCAGTTCTTC.

This clonotype has a count of ten or more. This chain joins TRBV12-3 or TRBV12-4 and TRBJ2-7, with TRBD1 matching 9 bases. With 2 bases clipped from V and 5 bases from J, the junction kept 10 bases outside the gene matches. The CDR3 is 16 amino acids. The CDR3 here is CASSLNSGTGYDEQYF. The CDR3 nucleotides are TGTGCCAGCAGTTTAAATTCCGGGACAGGGTACGACGAGCAGTACTTC.

Many counts were recorded for this clonotype. V usage is TRBV10-3 and J usage is TRBJ2-5; D is possibly TRBD1 (6 bases). The V gene lost 6 bases and the J gene lost 2 bases, with 10 bases spanning the gap. Germline assignment: CDR1 ENHRY and CDR2 SYGVKD. The CDR3 contains 13 residues. CDR3 sequence (DNA): TGTGCCATCAGCACAGGGTTTCAAGAGACCCAGTACTTC. This gives the protein CAISTGFQETQYF.

The rearrangement links TRBV7-8 to TRBJ2-2, with TRBD2 identical over 10 bases. Germline CDR1 SGHVS, CDR2 FQNEAQ. There are 16 residues in the CDR3. V was clipped by 4 bases and J by 5 bases; unmatched bases: 7. Here the CDR3 DNA reads TGTGCCAGCAGCTACGGACTAGCGGCGGGTACCGGGGAGCTGTTTTTT. Its translation: CASSYGLAAGTGELFF. Full variable domain (outside the CDR3, taken from reference TRBV7-8 and TRBJ2-2): GAGVSQSPRYKVAKRGQDVALRCDPISGHVSLFWYQQALGQGPEFLTYFQNEAQLDKSGLPSDRFFAERPEGSVSTLKIQRTQQEDSAVYLCASSYGLAAGTGELFFGEGSRLTVL.

This clonotype has a handful of counts. The rearrangement links TRBV5-1 to TRBJ2-7, with D unclear. From germline, CDR1 is SGHRS and CDR2 YFSETQ. The V end was cut by 1 base, the J end by 0 bases, with 5 bases between. The CDR3 has 13 amino acids. As DNA, the CDR3 is TGCGCCAGCAGCTTGTTTTCCTCCTACGAGCAGTACTTC. It specifies CASSLFSSYEQYF.

The rearrangement joins TRBV5-5 to TRBJ2-1, with D possibly matching TRBD2 (7 bases). The CDR3 has 15 amino acids. Germline values: CDR1 SGHKS, CDR2 YYEKEE (reference sequence). Trimming took off 4 bases at V and 5 bases at J, with 16 bases between the two ends. CDR3 DNA sequence: TGTGCCAGCAGCCAGGGGAGGGGGAGCCACAATGAGCAGTTCTTC. This codes for CASSQGRGSHNEQFF.

The table lists this clonotype with a few counts. This chain connects TRBV12-3 or TRBV12-4 to TRBJ2-1; no firm D call. V lost 1 base to trimming and J lost 5 bases, with 9 bases between them. The CDR3 sequence is 14 residues long. In nucleotides, the CDR3 is TGTGCCAGCAGTTTAGGAGAACTTGACAATGAGCAGTTCTTC. Protein: CASSLGELDNEQFF.

The sample holds many counts of this clonotype. The chain recombines TRBV12-3 or TRBV12-4 with TRBJ1-2; 8 bases are shared with TRBD1. The CDR3 runs to 12 residues. The V gene end was trimmed by 0 bases and the J gene end by 13 bases; junction bases not matched to a gene: 4. The CDR3 loop reads CASSLAQGAFTF. CDR3 nucleotide sequence: TGTGCCAGCAGTTTAGCCCAGGGGGCATTCACCTTC.

This sequence joins TRBV20-1 and TRBJ1-2; unclear D gene. CDR1 DFQATT and CDR2 SNEGSKA come from the germline V gene (reference sequence). The CDR3 consists of 11 residues. The V and J ends lost 3 bases and 4 bases respectively, with 6 bases between them. The DNA of the CDR3 is TGCAGTGCTAGGGCGTCCTATGGCTACACCTTC. Translating gives CSARASYGYTF.